What follows is one TCR beta chain and its context. Its antigen is undetermined. The ends lost 4 bases at V and 5 bases at J; junction bases unmatched: 8. Germline V gene data show CDR1 as SGHAT and CDR2 as FQNNGV. The CDR3 totals 14 residues. Treatment given: oral pan-JAK inhibitor, 5-10 mg twice daily. Peripheral blood, together with lesional scalp punch biopsies, was collected from alopecia areata patients. This specimen belongs to a study of CD8+ T cells in alopecia areata. Overall study: The authors scored treated patients' severity by affected scalp percentage. Study-wide findings and caveats: Patients shared TCRs less clearly than mice did, possibly for HLA-related reasons.

cDNA reverse transcribed from extracted RNA served as the sequencing template. The protocol was immunoSEQ multiplex PCR, while the TCRdb copy is restricted to in-frame clones and leaves out a portion. The table lists a few hundred thousand clones, more than 30% of them singletons. This specimen was CD4+ T cells sorted from blood, taken at roughly week 30, from a patient treated with tofacitinib. The chain carries TRBV11-2 and TRBJ2-7, with 7 bases identical to TRBD1. The source of this sequence is a human donor with alopecia areata. This CDR3 is CASSWGQFVHEQYF. The CDR3 DNA sequence: TGTGCCAGCAGCTGGGGACAGTTCGTCCACGAGCAGTACTTC.